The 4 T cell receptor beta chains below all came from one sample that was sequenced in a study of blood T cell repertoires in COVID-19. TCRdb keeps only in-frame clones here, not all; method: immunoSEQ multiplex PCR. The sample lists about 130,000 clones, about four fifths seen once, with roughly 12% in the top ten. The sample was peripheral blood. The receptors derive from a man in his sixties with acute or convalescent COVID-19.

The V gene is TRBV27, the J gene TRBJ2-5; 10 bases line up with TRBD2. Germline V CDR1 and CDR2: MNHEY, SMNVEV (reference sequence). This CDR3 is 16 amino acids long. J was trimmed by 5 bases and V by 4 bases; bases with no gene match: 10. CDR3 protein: CASSWASGRLWETQYF. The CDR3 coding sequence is TGTGCCAGCAGTTGGGCTAGCGGGAGATTGTGGGAGACCCAGTACTTC.

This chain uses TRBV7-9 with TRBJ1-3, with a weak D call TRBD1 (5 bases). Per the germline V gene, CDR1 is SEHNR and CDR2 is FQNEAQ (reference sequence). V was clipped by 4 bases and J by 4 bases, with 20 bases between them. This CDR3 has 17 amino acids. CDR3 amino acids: CASSSHWSGDRGNTIYF. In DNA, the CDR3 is TGTGCCAGCAGCTCCCATTGGTCGGGGGACCGGGGAAACACCATATATTTT.

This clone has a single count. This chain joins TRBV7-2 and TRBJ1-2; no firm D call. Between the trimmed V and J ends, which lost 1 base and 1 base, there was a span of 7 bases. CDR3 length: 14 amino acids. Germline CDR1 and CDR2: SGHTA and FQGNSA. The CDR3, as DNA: TGTGCCAGCAGCTTAGTGGCGGGTAACTATGGCTACACCTTC. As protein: CASSLVAGNYGYTF.

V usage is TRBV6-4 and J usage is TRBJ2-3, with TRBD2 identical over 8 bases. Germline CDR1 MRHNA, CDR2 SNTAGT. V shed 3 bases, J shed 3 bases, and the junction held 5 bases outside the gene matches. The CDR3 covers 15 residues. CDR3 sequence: CASSERAGVTDTQYF. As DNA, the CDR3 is TGTGCCAGCAGTGAAAGAGCGGGAGTTACAGATACGCAGTATTTT.